The 30 T cell receptor beta chains below all came from one sample that was sequenced in a study of OX40 agonist ivuxolimab in advanced cancers. To prepare the library, the immunoSEQ multiplex PCR assay was applied. TCRdb stores this immuneACCESS table with in-frame sequences only. Part of the clones is absent; in the studies checked, under half of the shortfall reflects unresolved V genes, and no reason is known for the rest. This sample has 90,000 to 100,000 clones in its table, and roughly 83% of those were observed once. The top ten clones comprise roughly 1.6% of the sample. The sample was CD4+ or CD8+ T cells sorted from blood, taken in a trial of the OX40 agonist ivuxolimab. These receptors all stem from an adult with an advanced solid tumor such as melanoma, head and neck, liver or kidney cancer.

This chain uses TRBV20-1 with TRBJ2-7, with D uncertain. The CDR3 extends over 11 amino acids. Germline V gene sequence: CDR1 DFQATT, CDR2 SNEGSKA (reference sequence). V was shortened by 3 bases and J by 4 bases, with 7 bases between the two germline ends. CDR3 nucleotides: TGCAGTGCTAGTCCCGGATACGAGCAGTACTTC. Amino acid sequence: CSASPGYEQYF.

The gene calls are TRBV19 and TRBJ1-2, with TRBD1 identical over 8 bases. Per germline, CDR1 LNHDA and CDR2 SQIVND (reference sequence). This CDR3 contains 15 residues. The ends lost 7 bases at V and 1 base at J; junction bases unmatched: 8. The CDR3 nucleotides read TGTGCCAGTACCAGGACAGGGTCATATAACTATGGCTACACCTTC. Its protein is CASTRTGSYNYGYTF.

This chain uses TRBV4-2 with TRBJ1-5, with a possible D match to TRBD1 (5 bases). The CDR3 runs to 15 residues. Deletions cut 4 bases from V and 3 bases from J, with 13 bases between. Per the germline V gene, CDR1 is LGHNA and CDR2 is YNFKEQ. The CDR3 DNA sequence: TGTGCCAGCAGCCCGATACGACAGCCCAATCAGCCCCAGCATTTT. Residues: CASSPIRQPNQPQHF.

The chain is built from TRBV6-4 and TRBJ1-1; 8 bases map to TRBD1. CDR3 length: 13 residues. Germline loops: CDR1 MRHNA, CDR2 SNTAGT. With V trimmed by 0 bases and J by 8 bases, 2 bases remained unmatched. In DNA form, the CDR3 reads TGTGCCAGCAGTGACTCCCGGACAGGGGAAGCTTTCTTT. It yields the protein CASSDSRTGEAFF.

The chain carries TRBV7-9 and TRBJ2-2; D is undetermined. This CDR3 is built from 12 residues. The germline gives CDR1 SEHNR, CDR2 FQNEAQ (reference sequence). Trimming shortened V by 7 bases and J by 6 bases, and 9 bases separated the two germline ends. The CDR3 is CASNQVAGELFF. The CDR3 DNA follows: TGTGCCAGCAATCAGGTCGCCGGGGAGCTGTTTTTT.

This chain joins TRBV19 and TRBJ2-5; 9 bases map to TRBD1. The germline gives CDR1 LNHDA, CDR2 SQIVND (reference sequence). The CDR3 loop spans 17 amino acids. The V and J ends lost 5 bases and 5 bases, in that order; junction bases with no gene match: 15. The CDR3 protein is CASSPGTGIGTVETQYF. Written as DNA, the CDR3 is TGTGCCAGTAGTCCCGGGACAGGGATTGGGACGGTGGAGACCCAGTACTTC.

This chain links TRBV27 with TRBJ2-7; 8 bases match TRBD1. The CDR3 is 14 residues long. Per germline, CDR1 MNHEY and CDR2 SMNVEV (reference sequence). V lost 5 bases and J lost 4; bases outside the gene matches: 7. The CDR3 DNA sequence: TGTGCCAGCAGTGACTACAGGGGGAATTACGAGCAGTACTTC. It is translated as CASSDYRGNYEQYF.

The chain employs TRBV7-8 and TRBJ2-7; D remains unclear. The CDR3 is made up of 13 amino acids. Looked up from germline, CDR1 is SGHVS and CDR2 is FQNEAQ. Deletions cut 1 base from V and 5 bases from J, with 9 bases between. CDR3 amino acids: CASSLVGYHEQYF. CDR3 sequence (DNA): TGTGCCAGCAGCTTAGTGGGCTACCACGAGCAGTACTTC.

The J gene is TRBJ2-7, the V gene TRBV28; possibly TRBD2 for D (6 bases). V lost 6 bases and J 5 bases, leaving 17 bases between the germline ends. Germline assignment: CDR1 MDHEN and CDR2 SYDVKM. CDR3 length: 14 residues. The CDR3 protein is CASRSGLFTHEQYF. The CDR3 nucleotides are TGTGCCAGCAGGTCCGGACTATTCACCCACGAGCAGTACTTC.

This chain links TRBV18 with TRBJ2-5, with TRBD2 as a possible D gene (6 bases). V was cut by 6 bases and J by 1 base, with 9 bases left in between. The V gene's germline CDR1 is KGHSH and CDR2 LQKENI. The CDR3 covers 13 residues. CDR3 nucleotide sequence: TGTGCCAGCTCCGTGACTAGCCAAGAGACCCAGTACTTC. This encodes CASSVTSQETQYF.

V usage is TRBV28 and J usage is TRBJ2-7; 7 positions agree with TRBD2. The CDR3 contains 15 residues. Germline trimming cut 5 bases from V and 4 bases from J; bases unmatched to any gene: 11. The V gene's germline CDR1 is MDHEN and CDR2 SYDVKM. CDR3 in amino acids: CASSSFGGSGYEQYF. CDR3 nucleotides: TGTGCCAGCAGTAGCTTCGGCGGGAGCGGTTACGAGCAGTACTTC.

This chain connects TRBV30 to TRBJ2-1; 8 bases are shared with TRBD2. Germline V gives CDR1 GTSNPN, CDR2 SVGIG (reference sequence). The CDR3 consists of 14 residues. With 2 bases clipped from V and 6 bases from J, the junction kept 6 bases outside the gene matches. DNA of the CDR3: TGTGCCTGGAGTCCTCGACTAGCGACCAATGAGCAGTTCTTC. Its translation is CAWSPRLATNEQFF.

This clone was detected once. The CDR3 region is CASQLSGNQPQHF. The CDR3 DNA is TGTGCCAGCCAGTTAAGCGGGAATCAGCCCCAGCATTTT. This chain links TRBV6-6 with TRBJ1-5; no firm D call. Germline loops: CDR1 MNHNY, CDR2 SVGAGI (reference sequence). The CDR3 is 13 amino acids. Trimming left V 8 bases short and J 4 bases short, with 12 bases between.

This clone was seen more than once but under ten times. The CDR3: CASSSPGLGSYEQYF. CDR3 in DNA: TGTGCCAGCAGCTCGCCGGGACTAGGTTCCTACGAGCAGTACTTC. The chain has TRBV5-4 and TRBJ2-7, with 8 bases identical to TRBD2. This CDR3 region has 15 residues. The junction had 6 bases not matched to a gene; V was cut back by 3 bases and J by 1 base. The germline gives CDR1 SGHNT, CDR2 YYREEE (reference sequence). Using reference TRBV5-4 and TRBJ2-7 for the parts outside the CDR3, the full variable domain is ETGVTQSPTHLIKTRGQQVTLRCSSQSGHNTVSWYQQALGQGPQFIFQYYREEENGRGNFPPRFSGLQFPNYSSELNVNALELDDSALYLCASSSPGLGSYEQYFGPGTRLTVT.

The V gene is TRBV19, the J gene TRBJ1-5, with a possible D match to TRBD1 (6 bases). The V end lost 8 bases, the J end lost 4 bases, and 21 bases lay between the germline ends. This CDR3 has 16 residues. Germline-derived CDR1 and CDR2 are LNHDA and SQIVND (reference sequence). The CDR3 region is CASSPGGARVNQPQHF. CDR3 coding DNA: TGTGCCAGTTCCCCCGGGGGGGCGCGGGTGAATCAGCCCCAGCATTTT.

V usage is TRBV5-1 and J usage is TRBJ2-2, with D possibly called TRBD1 or TRBD2 (5 bases each). CDR3 length: 15 amino acids. CDR1 is SGHRS and CDR2 is YFSETQ in the germline V gene. Trimming shortened V by 5 bases and J by 4 bases, and 15 bases separated the two germline ends. CDR3 residues: CASRLGAAFTGELFF. The CDR3 bases are TGCGCCAGCAGGCTCGGGGCGGCCTTCACCGGGGAGCTGTTTTTT. Together with reference TRBV5-1 and TRBJ2-2, the CDR3 gives the full variable domain: KAGVTQTPRYLIKTRGQQVTLSCSPISGHRSVSWYQQTPGQGLQFLFEYFSETQRNKGNFPGRFSGRQFSNSRSEMNVSTLELGDSALYLCASRLGAAFTGELFFGEGSRLTVL.

The chain is built from TRBV19 and TRBJ1-2; 7 bases align to TRBD1. With 4 bases clipped from V and 5 bases from J, the junction kept 4 bases outside the gene matches. CDR3 size: 13 residues. In germline, CDR1 is LNHDA, CDR2 SQIVND (reference sequence). The CDR3 DNA follows: TGTGCCAGTAGTAACAGGGGCCTTTATGGCTACACCTTC. Protein sequence: CASSNRGLYGYTF.

The count of this clone is one. The CDR3 DNA follows: TGTGCCAGCAGCCAAGAAACCCCGGCAGACGGCTACACCTTC. It translates to CASSQETPADGYTF. The chain carries TRBV4-2 and TRBJ1-2; D not certain. The CDR3 consists of 14 residues. Germline V gene sequence: CDR1 LGHNA, CDR2 YNFKEQ. Trimming took 0 bases from V and 8 from J, leaving 13 bases between them.

This clone came up once. The rearrangement links TRBV18 to TRBJ1-1; 8 bases map to TRBD1. The V and J ends lost 6 bases and 5 bases, in that order; junction bases with no gene match: 8. The CDR3 sequence is 14 residues long. Germline loops: CDR1 KGHSH, CDR2 LQKENI. Here the CDR3 reads CASSQDRVGTEAFF. The DNA of the CDR3 is TGTGCCAGCTCGCAGGACAGGGTTGGAACTGAAGCTTTCTTT.

This rearrangement joins TRBV4-2 to TRBJ1-1; weak D call: TRBD1 (6 bases). Trimming removed 1 base at V and 1 base at J, with 7 bases between. Germline V gene sequence: CDR1 LGHNA, CDR2 YNFKEQ. The CDR3 runs to 14 residues. The CDR3 loop is CASSQATGNTEAFF. The CDR3 nucleotides are TGTGCCAGCAGCCAAGCGACAGGGAACACTGAAGCTTTCTTT.

This clone has only one observation. The CDR3 spells CATTDRGGRTEAFF. CDR3 nucleotides: TGTGCCACGACCGACAGGGGTGGGCGGACAGAAGCTTTCTTT. The rearrangement uses TRBV10-3 and TRBJ1-1; 8 bases match TRBD1. The CDR3 consists of 14 residues. Germline lookup yields CDR1 ENHRY and CDR2 SYGVKD. J lost 8 bases, V lost 10 bases, and 15 bases had no gene match.

The V and J genes are TRBV6-4 and TRBJ1-1, with 7 bases aligning to TRBD1. This CDR3 is 14 amino acids long. J gave up 4 bases and V 6 bases, and 8 bases lay outside the gene matches. Germline CDR1 is MRHNA and CDR2 is SNTAGT. The CDR3 sequence: CASSVRQGSTEAFF. The DNA for the CDR3 is TGTGCCAGCAGCGTACGACAGGGCAGCACTGAAGCTTTCTTT.

The rearrangement uses TRBV9 and TRBJ1-3, with D tentatively TRBD1 (6 bases). V was pared by 3 bases and J by 4 bases, with 14 bases between. Per germline, CDR1 SGDLS and CDR2 YYNGEE. The CDR3 covers 15 residues. CDR3 region: CASSGHQGLGNTIYF. DNA of the CDR3: TGTGCCAGCAGCGGTCATCAGGGGCTGGGAAACACCATATATTTT.

The chain couples TRBV7-9 to TRBJ1-1; 7 nucleotides line up with TRBD1. Germline CDR1 SEHNR, CDR2 FQNEAQ (reference sequence). This CDR3 has 14 residues. J gave up 7 bases and V 6 bases, and 11 bases lay outside the gene matches. This chain's CDR3 is CASRIGGGPIEAFF. In DNA form, the CDR3 reads TGTGCCAGCAGGATAGGGGGCGGTCCCATTGAAGCTTTCTTT. The variable domain in full, completed from reference TRBV7-9 and TRBJ1-1, reads DTGVSQNPRHKITKRGQNVTFRCDPISEHNRLYWYRQTLGQGPEFLTYFQNEAQLEKSRLLSDRFSAERPKGSFSTLEIQRTEQGDSAMYLCASRIGGGPIEAFFGQGTRLTVV.

The genes are TRBV7-3 and TRBJ2-5; 8 bases fit TRBD1. CDR3 length: 18 residues. V trimming: 1 base; J trimming: 4 bases; junction bases outside the gene matches: 14. Germline assignment: CDR1 SGHTA and CDR2 FQGTGA. CDR3 bases: TGTGCCAGCAGCTTAAGGCCCCAGGGGGCTGGTAGAGGAGAGACCCAGTACTTC. This translates into CASSLRPQGAGRGETQYF.

The chain links TRBV30 to TRBJ1-5; no definite D call. The germline V and J ends were trimmed by 3 bases and 3 bases, with 9 bases remaining between them. Germline values: CDR1 GTSNPN, CDR2 SVGIG (reference sequence). CDR3 length: 13 amino acids. In nucleotides, the CDR3 is TGTGCCTGGAGCGGCAGAGACAATCAGCCCCAGCATTTT. It translates to CAWSGRDNQPQHF.

The gene calls are TRBV6-1 and TRBJ1-1; D is unclear. From germline, CDR1 is MNHNS and CDR2 SASEGT. There are 12 residues in the CDR3. V lost 10 bases to trimming and J lost 1 base, with 10 bases between them. CDR3 region: CATRLGNTEAFF. CDR3 DNA sequence: TGTGCCACCAGGTTGGGGAACACTGAAGCTTTCTTT.

The chain uses TRBV28 and TRBJ2-3; 7 bases fit TRBD2. The CDR3 runs to 15 residues. Trimming took 6 bases from V and 2 from J; bases not matched to a gene: 8. Germline V lookup: CDR1 MDHEN, CDR2 SYDVKM. The CDR3 coding sequence is TGTGCCAGCAGGCCACCGGGGGGACTCACAGATACGCAGTATTTT. Protein: CASRPPGGLTDTQYF.

The V and J genes are TRBV29-1 and TRBJ1-2; D possibly corresponds to TRBD1 (6 bases). CDR3 size: 11 residues. CDR1 and CDR2 (germline): SQVTM, ANQGSEA. V gave up 4 bases and J gave up 10 bases, with 13 bases separating them. CDR3 DNA sequence: TGCAGCGTTGTGATGACAGGCTCCTACACCTTC. Its translation is CSVVMTGSYTF.

The chain combines TRBV28 with TRBJ1-5; tentatively, D is TRBD1 (5 bases). Germline CDR1 MDHEN, CDR2 SYDVKM. The CDR3 loop spans 15 amino acids. V dropped 4 bases and J dropped 3 bases, with 13 bases sitting between them. The CDR3: CASSSPPGFNQPQHF. CDR3 bases: TGTGCCAGCAGTTCCCCCCCAGGGTTCAATCAGCCCCAGCATTTT.